The 14 T cell receptor beta chains below were found in one sample sequenced in a study of T-cell memory formation after mild COVID-19. MiXCR, run by TCRdb on the 5' RACE reads, gives a single entry per CDR3 protein. This repertoire shows around 200,000 distinct CDR3 sequences, about 18% found once; its top ten account for 3% to 4.5%. The sequenced sample was PBMCs or a T cell subset sorted from them (not recorded which). These receptors were taken from a man between 18 and 35 years old who had mild COVID-19 (a few samples of this study predate the infection). Cell type and time point are not known.

In its sample, this clonotype was seen a few times. The rearrangement joins TRBV27 to TRBJ2-5; weak D call: TRBD2 (5 bases). The length of the CDR3 is 14 residues. The V and J ends lost 6 bases and 2 bases respectively, with 13 bases between them. Per the germline V gene, CDR1 is MNHEY and CDR2 is SMNVEV (reference sequence). CDR3 DNA: TGTGCCAGCAGCCGCCCCGGGGTACAAGAGACCCAGTACTTC. It yields the protein CASSRPGVQETQYF.

The rearrangement links TRBV29-1 to TRBJ1-1; D is unresolved. There are 15 residues in the CDR3. Germline-derived CDR1 and CDR2 are SQVTM and ANQGSEA. V lost 7 bases to trimming and J lost 1 base, with 19 bases between them. The CDR3 region is CSAYSPGRRNTEAFF. CDR3 DNA sequence: TGCAGCGCTTACTCACCTGGGAGGAGGAACACTGAAGCTTTCTTT.

The gene calls are TRBV6-6 and TRBJ1-2; D is uncertain. Between the trimmed V and J ends, which lost 6 bases and 5 bases, there was a span of 16 bases. The CDR3 loop spans 14 amino acids. The germline CDR1 and CDR2 sequences are MNHNY and SVGAGI (reference sequence). The CDR3 spells CASRAPVEMYGYTF. The CDR3 nucleotides read TGTGCCAGCAGAGCTCCCGTGGAGATGTATGGCTACACCTTC.

The V call is TRBV20-1, the J call TRBJ2-1; D unresolved. CDR3 size: 11 residues. Trimming stripped 8 bases from V and 2 bases from J, with 7 bases between. Germline CDR1 reads DFQATT; CDR2 reads SNEGSKA (reference sequence). CDR3 nucleotide sequence: TGCAGTCGATCCACCTACAATGAGCAGTTCTTC. This sequence encodes CSRSTYNEQFF.

The rearrangement links TRBV11-2 to TRBJ1-1, with TRBD1 matching over 8 bases. This CDR3 comprises 15 residues. Trimming removed 6 bases from V and 2 bases from J; junction bases left unmatched: 8. Germline lookup yields CDR1 SGHAT and CDR2 FQNNGV. CDR3 residues: CASRALRGHNTEAFF. In DNA form, the CDR3 reads TGTGCCAGCAGAGCACTCAGGGGGCACAACACTGAAGCTTTCTTT.

At least ten counts were recorded for this clonotype. The V and J genes are TRBV7-9 and TRBJ2-5; 9 nucleotides line up with TRBD2. Germline values: CDR1 SEHNR, CDR2 FQNEAQ (reference sequence). V was clipped by 4 bases and J by 6 bases; unmatched bases: 12. The CDR3 totals 16 residues. The CDR3 DNA follows: TGTGCCAGCAGCTCGGGCAGTAGCGGGGGCTTCAAGACCCAGTACTTC. Translation: CASSSGSSGGFKTQYF.

This clonotype was counted only a few times. The genes are TRBV18 and TRBJ2-7, with D possibly TRBD1 on 6 matching bases. The V end was cut by 4 bases, the J end by 2 bases, with 9 bases between. CDR1 and CDR2 from the germline V gene are KGHSH and LQKENI. CDR3 length equals 13 residues. DNA for the CDR3: TGTGCCAGCTCACGGGACATAGCCTACGAGCAGTACTTC. It is translated as CASSRDIAYEQYF.

This clonotype was observed many times. The genes are TRBV4-2 and TRBJ2-3; 8 bases are a match to TRBD2. V lost 0 bases and J lost 2; bases outside the gene matches: 7. The CDR3 has 17 residues. Germline V CDR1 and CDR2: LGHNA, YNFKEQ. CDR3 region: CASSQDAVAGYTDTQYF. The CDR3 coding sequence is TGTGCCAGCAGCCAAGATGCGGTAGCGGGGTACACAGATACGCAGTATTTT.

V usage is TRBV11-2 and J usage is TRBJ2-3; 9 bases fit TRBD2. Germline V lookup: CDR1 SGHAT, CDR2 FQNNGV. Trimming at V came to 5 bases and at J to 7 bases, leaving 10 bases not matched to a gene. This CDR3 is built from 15 residues. CDR3 sequence: CASSRGRGGRHTQYF. The CDR3 DNA reads as TGTGCCAGCAGCCGAGGGCGGGGGGGCAGGCATACGCAGTATTTT.

This clonotype was seen a handful of times. This rearrangement joins TRBV24-1 to TRBJ1-5, with a tentative D call TRBD1 (6 bases). CDR3 length equals 16 residues. Germline lookup yields CDR1 KGHDR and CDR2 SFDVKD. The ends were cut back, 3 bases at V and 0 bases at J, with 11 bases in the middle. CDR3 coding DNA: TGTGCCACCAGTGATGGCCCAGGGGATAGCAATCAGCCCCAGCATTTT. This sequence encodes CATSDGPGDSNQPQHF.

This clonotype showed up just a few times. The V call is TRBV9, the J call TRBJ2-2, with TRBD2 matching 10 bases. Trimming removed 5 bases from V and 2 bases from J; junction bases left unmatched: 0. From germline, CDR1 is SGDLS and CDR2 YYNGEE. The CDR3 covers 14 residues. The CDR3 reads CASRLAGNTGELFF. The CDR3 DNA reads as TGTGCCAGCAGACTAGCGGGAAACACCGGGGAGCTGTTTTTT.

This clonotype showed up just a few times. The V and J genes are TRBV7-8 and TRBJ1-1, with D hard to call. The CDR3 is made up of 13 amino acids. Looked up from germline, CDR1 is SGHVS and CDR2 is FQNEAQ. Trimming shortened V by 1 base and J by 11 bases, and 14 bases separated the two germline ends. CDR3 region: CASSLVVDSGAFF. In DNA, the CDR3 is TGTGCCAGCAGCTTAGTCGTGGATTCGGGTGCTTTCTTT.

This clonotype occurred a few times. The chain recombines TRBV11-2 with TRBJ1-4, with D unresolved. V was clipped by 3 bases and J by 7 bases, with 12 bases between them. CDR3 length equals 14 residues. The germline V gene encodes CDR1 SGHAT and CDR2 FQNNGV. The CDR3 spells CASSFRRVGEKLFF. Here the CDR3 DNA reads TGTGCCAGCAGCTTCAGGCGAGTCGGTGAAAAACTGTTTTTT.

There are a few counts of this clonotype. The J gene is TRBJ1-1, the V gene TRBV12-3 or TRBV12-4; unclear D gene. The CDR3 loop spans 13 amino acids. V was trimmed by 4 bases and J by 3 bases, leaving 9 bases between them. The CDR3 is CASSSVEDTEAFF. The CDR3 bases are TGTGCCAGCAGTTCGGTCGAGGACACTGAAGCTTTCTTT.